The rows below give T cell receptor beta chains drawn from one sample of a study of blood T cell repertoires in COVID-19. Profiled with immunoSEQ multiplex PCR; TCRdb holds only in-frame clones, not every one. This sample has 250,000 or so clones, with 84% found just once. The sequenced sample consisted of peripheral blood. The receptors stem from a man in his sixties with acute or convalescent COVID-19. CDR3s include the opening cysteine and the closing phenylalanine or tryptophan. The order of the fields is V gene, D gene, J gene, clone size, CDR3 DNA, CDR3 protein. A D gene is named only where the DNA matches it firmly. The size of a clone is reported for some rows only, either as once, few or many, or as a class for expanded clones.

v_gene: TRBV5-1; d_gene: TRBD2; j_gene: TRBJ2-1; abundance: NA; CDR3nt: TGCGCCAGCAATATGGGGGGGACCAACAATGAGCAGTTCTTC; CDR3aa: CASNMGGTNNEQFF
v_gene: TRBV19; d_gene: NA; j_gene: TRBJ1-2; abundance: once; CDR3nt: TGTGCCAGTAGTATGAAGGACAGAGACTATGGCTACACCTTC; CDR3aa: CASSMKDRDYGYTF
v_gene: TRBV3-1/TRBV3-2; d_gene: NA; j_gene: TRBJ2-1; abundance: NA; CDR3nt: TGTGCCAGCAGCCTCTTAAGTGGGGGCCCCTACAATGAGCAGTTCTTC; CDR3aa: CASSLLSGGPYNEQFF
v_gene: TRBV27; d_gene: NA; j_gene: TRBJ1-5; abundance: NA; CDR3nt: TGTGCCAGCAGTTTAAGGGGGTTAGGTCAGCCCCAGCATTTT; CDR3aa: CASSLRGLGQPQHF
v_gene: TRBV11-2; d_gene: TRBD2; j_gene: TRBJ2-7; abundance: NA; CDR3nt: TGTGCCAGCAGCTTAGGGCCAGGCGGGGGGGGAACAGGCTACGAGCAGTACTTC; CDR3aa: CASSLGPGGGGTGYEQYF
v_gene: TRBV7-9; d_gene: TRBD2; j_gene: TRBJ2-7; abundance: NA; CDR3nt: TGTGCCAGCAGCTTAAGGACTAGCGGGAGGGCCATATACGAGCAGTACTTC; CDR3aa: CASSLRTSGRAIYEQYF
v_gene: TRBV27; d_gene: NA; j_gene: TRBJ2-4; abundance: NA; CDR3nt: TGTGCCAGCAGTTTTTGGACAGCACTAGCCAAAAACATTCAGTACTTC; CDR3aa: CASSFWTALAKNIQYF
v_gene: TRBV6-1; d_gene: TRBD1; j_gene: TRBJ1-1; abundance: NA; CDR3nt: TGTGCCAGCAGCGTACAGGGGGCGCGGGGCACTGAAGCTTTCTTT; CDR3aa: CASSVQGARGTEAFF
v_gene: TRBV7-9; d_gene: NA; j_gene: TRBJ2-1; abundance: NA; CDR3nt: TGTGCCAGCAGCTTACCCCAGGGTGCTTCCAATGAGCAGTTCTTC; CDR3aa: CASSLPQGASNEQFF
v_gene: TRBV4-1; d_gene: TRBD2; j_gene: TRBJ2-4; abundance: NA; CDR3nt: TGCGCCAGCAGCCAGAACCGGGACTACAACAAAAACATTCAGTACTTC; CDR3aa: CASSQNRDYNKNIQYF
v_gene: TRBV7-2; d_gene: TRBD1; j_gene: TRBJ2-7; abundance: NA; CDR3nt: TGTGCCAGCAGCTTAGTTCGGCCCGGGACAGGGGCCTACGAGCAGTACTTC; CDR3aa: CASSLVRPGTGAYEQYF
v_gene: TRBV7-3; d_gene: TRBD1; j_gene: TRBJ2-3; abundance: NA; CDR3nt: TGTGCCAGCAGCCCGGACAGGGCGACTAGCACAGATACGCAGTATTTT; CDR3aa: CASSPDRATSTDTQYF
v_gene: TRBV5-4; d_gene: NA; j_gene: TRBJ1-5; abundance: NA; CDR3nt: TGTGCCAGCAGCTTGGCAGGCCGCGATCAGCCCCAGCATTTT; CDR3aa: CASSLAGRDQPQHF
v_gene: TRBV13; d_gene: TRBD1; j_gene: TRBJ2-7; abundance: NA; CDR3nt: TGTGCCAGCAGCTTACGGGGACAGGGGGCGTCCTACGAGCAGTACTTC; CDR3aa: CASSLRGQGASYEQYF
v_gene: TRBV7-2; d_gene: NA; j_gene: TRBJ2-7; abundance: NA; CDR3nt: TGTGCCAGCAGCTTAGCGGAGAGTAAGGCCTACGAGCAGTACTTC; CDR3aa: CASSLAESKAYEQYF
v_gene: TRBV18; d_gene: NA; j_gene: TRBJ1-3; abundance: NA; CDR3nt: TGTGCCAGCTCACCGTTCACTGCCCAGGGGCTCTCCTCTGGAAACACCATATATTTT; CDR3aa: CASSPFTAQGLSSGNTIYF
v_gene: TRBV30; d_gene: TRBD1; j_gene: TRBJ1-1; abundance: once; CDR3nt: TGTGCCTGGAGAAGGGAGGGACAGGGGAAAGCTTTCTTT; CDR3aa: CAWRREGQGKAFF
v_gene: TRBV7-8; d_gene: NA; j_gene: TRBJ2-3; abundance: NA; CDR3nt: TGTGCCAGCAGCGCCCTGGGGCTAGCGAGCACAGATACGCAGTATTTT; CDR3aa: CASSALGLASTDTQYF
v_gene: TRBV18; d_gene: NA; j_gene: TRBJ2-1; abundance: NA; CDR3nt: TGTGCCAGCTCACTACCGGCCCCGCGGGTCTACAATGAGCAGTTCTTC; CDR3aa: CASSLPAPRVYNEQFF
v_gene: TRBV18; d_gene: TRBD1; j_gene: TRBJ1-1; abundance: NA; CDR3nt: TGTGCCAGCTCACCCGGACAGGGGGCGGGCACTGAAGCTTTCTTT; CDR3aa: CASSPGQGAGTEAFF
v_gene: TRBV4-3; d_gene: NA; j_gene: TRBJ2-3; abundance: NA; CDR3nt: TGCGCCAGCAGCCAAGAGACGCCAGGAGATACGCAGTATTTT; CDR3aa: CASSQETPGDTQYF
v_gene: TRBV4-1; d_gene: NA; j_gene: TRBJ1-1; abundance: NA; CDR3nt: TGCGCCAGCAGCCAAGTGGTACTATTGAACACTGAAGCTTTCTTT; CDR3aa: CASSQVVLLNTEAFF
v_gene: TRBV5-4; d_gene: TRBD1; j_gene: TRBJ2-7; abundance: NA; CDR3nt: TGTGCCAGCAGCTTAGGGACAGGGATACTATGGGAGCAGTACTTC; CDR3aa: CASSLGTGILWEQYF
v_gene: TRBV19; d_gene: NA; j_gene: TRBJ1-3; abundance: once; CDR3nt: TGTGCCAGTAGGTTCAGCTCTGGAAACACCATATATTTT; CDR3aa: CASRFSSGNTIYF
v_gene: TRBV10-2; d_gene: NA; j_gene: TRBJ2-1; abundance: NA; CDR3nt: TGCGCCAGCAGACTCGAATACAATGAGCAGTTCTTC; CDR3aa: CASRLEYNEQFF
v_gene: TRBV6-6; d_gene: NA; j_gene: TRBJ1-6; abundance: NA; CDR3nt: TGTGCCAGCAGCTCAAACGGGAATTCACCCCTCCACTTT; CDR3aa: CASSSNGNSPLHF
v_gene: TRBV27; d_gene: NA; j_gene: TRBJ1-5; abundance: NA; CDR3nt: TGTGCCAGCAGTTTATCGTATAGCAATCAGCCCCAGCATTTT; CDR3aa: CASSLSYSNQPQHF
v_gene: TRBV4-3; d_gene: NA; j_gene: TRBJ2-1; abundance: NA; CDR3nt: TGCGCCAGCAGCCAAGTTGGGAGCGGACCTGAGCAGTTCTTC; CDR3aa: CASSQVGSGPEQFF
v_gene: TRBV5-1; d_gene: NA; j_gene: TRBJ1-4; abundance: NA; CDR3nt: TGCGCCAGCAGCTTGGAGTTGAACAGAAAACTGTTTTTT; CDR3aa: CASSLELNRKLFF
v_gene: TRBV7-2; d_gene: TRBD2; j_gene: TRBJ2-2; abundance: NA; CDR3nt: TGTGCCAGCAGCCCACCGGGACTAGCGAACACCGGGGAGCTGTTTTTT; CDR3aa: CASSPPGLANTGELFF
v_gene: TRBV2; d_gene: TRBD1; j_gene: TRBJ1-2; abundance: NA; CDR3nt: TGTGCCAGCGAACCGGGACAGGGATACTATGGCTACACCTTC; CDR3aa: CASEPGQGYYGYTF
v_gene: TRBV7-9; d_gene: NA; j_gene: TRBJ1-5; abundance: NA; CDR3nt: TGTGCCAGCAGCTTAGAAGGGGTAAGGGACAATCAGCCCCAGCATTTT; CDR3aa: CASSLEGVRDNQPQHF
v_gene: TRBV11-2; d_gene: NA; j_gene: TRBJ2-3; abundance: NA; CDR3nt: TGTGCCAGCAGCCTTCGGGTTTTCAACACAGATACGCAGTATTTT; CDR3aa: CASSLRVFNTDTQYF
v_gene: TRBV9; d_gene: TRBD1; j_gene: TRBJ2-1; abundance: NA; CDR3nt: TGTGCCAGCAGCGTCCCCCGGGACAGCAATGAGCAGTTCTTC; CDR3aa: CASSVPRDSNEQFF
v_gene: TRBV7-8; d_gene: TRBD2; j_gene: TRBJ2-3; abundance: NA; CDR3nt: TGTGCCAGCAGCTTCAGGCGGGGGGCAGATACGCAGTATTTT; CDR3aa: CASSFRRGADTQYF
v_gene: TRBV24-1; d_gene: NA; j_gene: TRBJ2-2; abundance: NA; CDR3nt: TGTGCCACCAGTGGTATCGCGAACACCGGGGAGCTGTTTTTT; CDR3aa: CATSGIANTGELFF
v_gene: TRBV4-3; d_gene: NA; j_gene: TRBJ2-1; abundance: many; CDR3nt: TGCGCCAGCAGCTTTGGACTCTCCGCCAATGAGCAGTTCTTC; CDR3aa: CASSFGLSANEQFF